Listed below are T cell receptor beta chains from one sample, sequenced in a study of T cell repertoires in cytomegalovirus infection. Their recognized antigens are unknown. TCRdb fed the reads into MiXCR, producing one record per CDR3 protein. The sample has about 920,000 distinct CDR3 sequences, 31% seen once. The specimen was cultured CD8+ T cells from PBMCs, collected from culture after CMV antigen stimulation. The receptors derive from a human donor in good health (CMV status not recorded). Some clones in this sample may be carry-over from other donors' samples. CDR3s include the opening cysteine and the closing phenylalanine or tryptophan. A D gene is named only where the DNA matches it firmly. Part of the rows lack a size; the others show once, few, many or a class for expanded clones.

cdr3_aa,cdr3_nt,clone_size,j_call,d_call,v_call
CATSSGGASNEQFF,TGTGCCACCAGCAGCGGGGGGGCCAGCAATGAGCAGTTCTTC,-,TRBJ2-1,TRBD2,TRBV24-1
CASSTGGRGNTEAFF,TGTGCCAGCTCGACAGGGGGCCGGGGGAACACTGAAGCTTTCTTT,-,TRBJ1-1,TRBD1,TRBV19
CATSRGGGGGVDGYTF,TGTGCCACCAGCAGAGGGGGGGGAGGCGGAGTCGATGGCTACACCTTC,-,TRBJ1-2,-,TRBV15
CASSTGGAQPQHF,TGTGCCAGCAGTACCGGGGGGGCTCAGCCCCAGCATTTT,-,TRBJ1-5,-,TRBV27
CASSFSGYKYQETQYF,TGTGCCAGCAGTTTTAGCGGGTACAAGTACCAAGAGACCCAGTACTTC,few,TRBJ2-5,TRBD2,TRBV11-2
CASSPDRRHTGELFF,TGTGCCAGCAGCCCGGACAGGAGACACACCGGGGAGCTGTTTTTT,few,TRBJ2-2,TRBD1,TRBV11-3
CASSLASGGQDTQYF,TGTGCCAGCAGCTTGGCTAGCGGGGGGCAAGATACGCAGTATTTT,-,TRBJ2-3,TRBD2,TRBV5-3
CASSFFVTGERNEQFF,TGTGCCAGCAGTTTTTTTGTGACAGGGGAAAGGAATGAGCAGTTCTTC,many,TRBJ2-1,TRBD1,TRBV28
CASSLAMVQGSYGYTF,TGCGCCAGCAGCTTGGCCATGGTACAGGGGTCCTATGGCTACACCTTC,-,TRBJ1-2,TRBD1,TRBV5-1
CASSEYLTLGGGLDTQYF,TGTGCCAGCAGTGAATATCTTACACTCGGGGGGGGTCTAGATACGCAGTATTTT,few,TRBJ2-3,TRBD2,TRBV25-1
CASSRPTGRAFF,TGTGCCAGCAGCAGACCGACAGGGAGAGCTTTCTTT,-,TRBJ1-1,TRBD1,TRBV5-6
CASSQEDSLFYNEQFF,TGCGCCAGCAGCCAAGAAGACAGCTTGTTCTACAATGAGCAGTTCTTC,-,TRBJ2-1,-,TRBV4-1
CASRFSGGTTYEQYF,TGTGCCAGCAGGTTTAGCGGGGGAACTACCTACGAGCAGTACTTC,-,TRBJ2-7,TRBD2,TRBV7-8
CATSREGAANEKLFF,TGTGCCACCAGCAGAGAGGGGGCCGCTAATGAAAAACTGTTTTTT,-,TRBJ1-4,-,TRBV15
CSAPLKSNEAFF,TGCAGCGCCCCCCTAAAATCGAACGAAGCTTTCTTT,-,TRBJ1-1,-,TRBV29-1
CASSPSVRANTEAFF,TGTGCCAGCAGCCCTTCGGTACGAGCGAACACTGAAGCTTTCTTT,few,TRBJ1-1,-,TRBV11-3
CASTQGPGEQFF,TGTGCCAGCACCCAGGGGCCAGGTGAGCAGTTCTTC,-,TRBJ2-1,-,TRBV3-1
CASSIVPGSRNEQYF,TGTGCCAGTAGTATAGTCCCAGGGTCCCGGAACGAGCAGTACTTC,-,TRBJ2-7,-,TRBV19
CASSTTPGQPNYGYTF,TGTGCCAGCAGCACAACCCCGGGACAGCCTAACTATGGCTACACCTTC,few,TRBJ1-2,TRBD1,TRBV7-9
CASSLGEGAGTEAFF,TGTGCCAGCAGCTTAGGGGAGGGGGCAGGTACTGAAGCTTTCTTT,few,TRBJ1-1,TRBD1,TRBV7-2
CSARPRVREGNTEAFF,TGCAGTGCTAGACCCAGGGTCCGAGAAGGGAACACTGAAGCTTTCTTT,-,TRBJ1-1,-,TRBV20-1
CASGETSGSYNEQFF,TGTGCTAGTGGGGAAACTAGCGGCTCCTACAATGAGCAGTTCTTC,-,TRBJ2-1,TRBD2,TRBV12-5